This TCR beta chain comes out of a study of control samples from healthy donors and cancer patients. V was clipped by 5 bases and J by 6 bases, with 14 bases between them. Per germline, CDR1 SGHNT and CDR2 YENEEA. The length of the CDR3 is 14 residues. The method was immunoSEQ multiplex PCR; TCRdb's version includes in-frame clones alone and lacks a portion of them. This sample yields some 99,000 clones, of which roughly nine tenths are seen a single time; roughly 4.4% belongs to the top ten. This TCR came from a human donor in good health. The donor label of this sample is uncertain. This chain joins TRBV11-3 and TRBJ2-1; D perhaps matches TRBD1 (6 bases). The sample consisted of blood. CDR3 sequence: CASSPLGAFNEQFF. In DNA, the CDR3 is TGTGCCAGCAGCCCGTTGGGGGCCTTCAATGAGCAGTTCTTC.